Below, 29 T cell receptor beta chains from the same sample are listed, as sequenced in a study of T-cell reconstitution after alpha-beta-depleted transplantation in children. A TCRbeta library incorporating unique molecular identifiers was prepared. TCRdb ran MiXCR on the PCR reads and lists one entry per CDR3 protein. There are about 110,000 distinct CDR3 sequences in the sample; about a tenth occur only once, and around 8.5% lies in the top ten. Here the sequenced sample was PBMCs from the stem cell graft donor, taken from the stem cell graft. These receptors all come from a human donor who donated a stem cell graft to a child with acute lymphoblastic leukemia.

This clonotype has at least ten counts. V is TRBV18 and J is TRBJ2-3; maybe TRBD1 (6 bases). V gave up 4 bases and J gave up 1 base, with 15 bases separating them. Looked up from germline, CDR1 is KGHSH and CDR2 is LQKENI. CDR3 length equals 16 residues. CDR3 in amino acids: CASSLDRPGGTDTQYF. DNA of the CDR3: TGTGCCAGCTCACTTGATAGGCCAGGGGGCACAGATACGCAGTATTTT.

This chain links TRBV5-4 with TRBJ2-7; D uncertain. Germline V gene sequence: CDR1 SGHNT, CDR2 YYREEE (reference sequence). V lost 4 bases and J 5 bases, leaving 10 bases between the germline ends. The CDR3 is 12 amino acids. This CDR3 is CASSRMGNEQYF. Here the CDR3 DNA reads TGTGCCAGCAGCCGGATGGGAAACGAGCAGTACTTC.

This clonotype has ten or more counts. The CDR3 is CASSPWGGQPQHF. The CDR3 region has the DNA TGTGCCAGCAGCCCCTGGGGTGGGCAGCCCCAGCATTTT. The chain carries TRBV5-8 and TRBJ1-5, with no clear D. The CDR3 spans 13 residues. Germline-derived CDR1 and CDR2 are SGHTS and YDEGEE. Trimming shortened V by 4 bases and J by 7 bases, and 12 bases separated the two germline ends.

The table lists this clonotype with many counts. The chain is built from TRBV10-3 and TRBJ2-7, with TRBD2 as a possible D gene (6 bases). Germline V gene lookup returns CDR1 ENHRY and CDR2 SYGVKD. The V gene lost 3 bases and the J gene lost 0 bases, with 9 bases spanning the gap. The CDR3 is 14 amino acids. This CDR3 is CAISDPDYSYEQYF. Here the CDR3 DNA reads TGTGCCATCAGTGACCCGGACTACTCCTACGAGCAGTACTTC.

This clonotype came up many times. The V gene is TRBV27, the J gene TRBJ1-6; D gene unclear. CDR3 size: 12 residues. The V end lost 5 bases, the J end lost 7 bases, and 6 bases lay between the germline ends. The germline CDR1 and CDR2 sequences are MNHEY and SMNVEV (reference sequence). The CDR3 DNA sequence: TGTGCCAGCAGTCCCTTGAATTCACCCCTCCACTTT. It encodes CASSPLNSPLHF.

There are many counts of this clonotype. The chain joins TRBV28 to TRBJ1-2; TRBD1 agrees at 7 bases. CDR1 and CDR2 from the germline V gene are MDHEN and SYDVKM. V gave up 10 bases and J gave up 3 bases; unmatched junction bases: 11. The CDR3 length is 14 residues. Written as DNA, the CDR3 is TGTGCCACACCTAGTCCAGGACAGGACTATGGCTACACCTTC. Protein sequence: CATPSPGQDYGYTF.

This clonotype was counted at least ten times. The gene calls are TRBV20-1 and TRBJ2-1; 8 bases fit TRBD2. This CDR3 is 16 amino acids long. Germline CDR1 is DFQATT and CDR2 is SNEGSKA (reference sequence). The ends lost 4 bases at V and 0 bases at J; junction bases unmatched: 8. CDR3 sequence reads: CSAIGGTRSSYNEQFF. DNA of the CDR3: TGCAGTGCTATCGGGGGGACTAGGAGCTCCTACAATGAGCAGTTCTTC.

At least ten counts were recorded for this clonotype. This chain connects TRBV29-1 to TRBJ2-3; 10 bases align to TRBD2. This CDR3 has 12 amino acids. Trimming cost V 7 bases and J 6 bases; bases outside gene matches: 4. CDR1 is SQVTM, CDR2 ANQGSEA, per germline. The CDR3 loop is CSALGLADTQYF. CDR3 coding DNA: TGCAGCGCCCTGGGACTAGCGGATACGCAGTATTTT.

This clonotype was picked up many times. V usage is TRBV20-1 and J usage is TRBJ2-3, with 9 bases fitting TRBD1. Looked up from germline, CDR1 is DFQATT and CDR2 is SNEGSKA (reference sequence). The CDR3 has 16 residues. The V and J ends lost 5 bases and 5 bases, in that order; junction bases with no gene match: 14. The CDR3 region is CSAERTGDGAIDTQYF. The CDR3, as DNA: TGCAGTGCTGAGAGGACAGGGGACGGAGCGATAGATACGCAGTATTTT.

The chain joins TRBV7-2 to TRBJ2-2; 10 nucleotides agree with TRBD2. CDR1 and CDR2 (germline): SGHTA, FQGNSA. There are 15 residues in the CDR3. V lost 6 bases, J lost 6 bases, and 7 bases stayed unmatched. CDR3: CASRKERGGPGELFF. CDR3 in DNA: TGTGCCAGCAGGAAGGAGCGGGGGGGCCCCGGGGAGCTGTTTTTT.

V gene TRBV7-2 combines with J gene TRBJ1-4, with a weak D call TRBD1 (6 bases). The germline V gene encodes CDR1 SGHTA and CDR2 FQGNSA. The CDR3 spans 15 residues. Trimming cost V 5 bases and J 0 bases, with 10 bases left between them. The CDR3 DNA follows: TGTGCCAGCAGCGTCACAGGGACAACTAATGAAAAACTGTTTTTT. Amino acids: CASSVTGTTNEKLFF.

This clonotype was counted ten times or more. The rearrangement uses TRBV12-3 or TRBV12-4 and TRBJ2-1, with TRBD2 matching 7 bases. V lost 4 bases to trimming and J lost 5 bases; unmatched junction nucleotides: 5. CDR3 size: 14 residues. CDR3 nucleotide sequence: TGTGCCAGCAGTTGGCGGGAGCCAAACAATGAGCAGTTCTTC. Translating gives CASSWREPNNEQFF.

This chain uses TRBV20-1 with TRBJ1-5; D ambiguous. V was clipped by 1 base and J by 5 bases, with 9 bases between them. Germline-derived CDR1 and CDR2 are DFQATT and SNEGSKA (reference sequence). The CDR3 runs to 13 residues. This chain's CDR3 is CSARVGRDQPQHF. Written as DNA, the CDR3 is TGCAGTGCTAGAGTGGGGAGAGATCAGCCCCAGCATTTT.

This clonotype was seen ten or more times. CDR3 loop: CASSLDGSATNEKLFF. The DNA for the CDR3 is TGTGCCAGCAGCTTGGACGGGAGCGCAACTAATGAAAAACTGTTTTTT. The genes are TRBV3-1 and TRBJ1-4; D unresolved. The germline gives CDR1 LGHDT, CDR2 YNNKEL (reference sequence). V lost 5 bases and J lost 0, with 13 bases in between. The CDR3 is 16 amino acids.

This clonotype was observed at least ten times. This chain joins TRBV29-1 and TRBJ2-1; no reliable D call. V lost 0 bases, J lost 11 bases, and 14 bases lay in between. Germline V gives CDR1 SQVTM, CDR2 ANQGSEA. This CDR3 has 13 residues. Here the CDR3 DNA reads TGCAGCGTTGAAGATCCCGGGTTGCGGAAGCAGTTCTTC. Its translation is CSVEDPGLRKQFF.

This clonotype was detected ten times or more. The gene calls are TRBV7-2 and TRBJ1-2, with 7 nucleotides matching TRBD1. The CDR3 is 14 residues long. Germline V gene data show CDR1 as SGHTA and CDR2 as FQGNSA. Trimming removed 5 bases from V and 3 bases from J; junction bases left unmatched: 6. The CDR3 here is CASSTDRNDYGYTF. The CDR3 DNA reads as TGTGCCAGCAGCACGGACAGGAATGACTATGGCTACACCTTC. Combining the CDR3 with reference TRBV7-2 and TRBJ1-2 gives the whole variable domain GAGVSQSPSNKVTEKGKDVELRCDPISGHTALYWYRQSLGQGLEFLIYFQGNSAPDKSGLPSDRFSAERTGGSVSTLTIQRTQQEDSAVYLCASSTDRNDYGYTFGSGTRLTVV.

In its sample, this clonotype was seen many times. The J gene is TRBJ1-1, the V gene TRBV4-1; 10 bases map to TRBD1. The germline V gene encodes CDR1 MGHRA and CDR2 YSYEKL. The CDR3 spans 20 residues. V lost 3 bases and J lost 3; bases outside the gene matches: 19. CDR3 loop: CASSHGLVSTGGEFYTEAFF. The DNA for the CDR3 is TGCGCCAGCAGCCACGGGCTCGTTTCGACAGGGGGCGAGTTCTACACTGAAGCTTTCTTT.

This clonotype has ten or more counts. This chain connects TRBV29-1 to TRBJ1-2, with 9 bases fitting TRBD1. Germline values: CDR1 SQVTM, CDR2 ANQGSEA. The V segment lost 5 bases and the J segment 4 bases; nucleotides outside the gene matches: 8. The CDR3 is made up of 14 amino acids. CDR3 sequence (DNA): TGCAGCGTTCGAACAGGGGGCGCCAGCTATGGCTACACCTTC. This gives the protein CSVRTGGASYGYTF.

This clonotype was seen repeatedly, ten times or more. The gene calls are TRBV15 and TRBJ2-3, with 10 bases lining up with TRBD1. V lost 3 bases to trimming and J lost 1 base; unmatched junction nucleotides: 7. The V gene's germline CDR1 is LNHNV and CDR2 YYDKDF (reference sequence). This CDR3 contains 17 residues. The CDR3 here is CATSRGQGILGTDTQYF. The CDR3 nucleotides are TGTGCCACCAGCAGGGGACAGGGGATTTTAGGCACAGATACGCAGTATTTT.

This clonotype showed up many times. The chain has TRBV6-6 and TRBJ2-7; 7 bases are shared with TRBD2. V lost 8 bases to trimming and J lost 0 bases; unmatched junction nucleotides: 4. The CDR3 is made up of 13 amino acids. Germline V gives CDR1 MNHNY, CDR2 SVGAGI (reference sequence). The CDR3 nucleotides are TGTGCCAGCGGGGAGGGGAGCTCCTACGAGCAGTACTTC. Translation gives CASGEGSSYEQYF.

This clonotype was counted many times. V is TRBV5-1 and J is TRBJ2-2; TRBD2 agrees at 9 bases. The CDR3 is made up of 16 amino acids. The junction had 7 bases not matched to a gene; V was cut back by 3 bases and J by 4 bases. Germline CDR1 SGHRS, CDR2 YFSETQ. The CDR3 reads CASSSLAGVGTGELFF. CDR3 nucleotide sequence: TGCGCCAGCAGCTCCTTAGCGGGAGTCGGCACCGGGGAGCTGTTTTTT.

This chain links TRBV15 with TRBJ1-6; no reliable D call. Trimming stripped 3 bases from V and 8 bases from J, with 8 bases between. This CDR3 contains 13 residues. Germline V gives CDR1 LNHNV, CDR2 YYDKDF (reference sequence). CDR3 in DNA: TGTGCCACCAGCAGCCGAAGGGATTCACCCCTCCACTTT. Protein sequence: CATSSRRDSPLHF. The full variable domain, completed using reference TRBV15 and TRBJ1-6, is DAMVIQNPRYQVTQFGKPVTLSCSQTLNHNVMYWYQQKSSQAPKLLFHYYDKDFNNEADTPDNFQSRRPNTSFCFLDIRSPGLGDTAMYLCATSSRRDSPLHFGNGTRLTVT.

CDR3 in DNA: TGCAGTGCTAGGCCTCTAGCGGGAGGAGACACCGGGGAGCTGTTTTTT. This translates into CSARPLAGGDTGELFF. This chain connects TRBV20-1 to TRBJ2-2; 11 bases match TRBD2. The CDR3 is 16 residues long. The V and J ends lost 3 bases and 3 bases, in that order; junction bases with no gene match: 6. Germline V gives CDR1 DFQATT, CDR2 SNEGSKA (reference sequence).

This clonotype was seen at least ten times. The chain carries TRBV5-6 and TRBJ2-7, with TRBD1 matching 8 bases. The junction had 11 bases not matched to a gene; V was cut back by 3 bases and J by 0 bases. The germline gives CDR1 SGHDT, CDR2 YYEEEE. The CDR3 has 17 residues. CDR3 in DNA: TGTGCCAGCAGCTCTGGTCGGACAGGGCTTTTCTCCTACGAGCAGTACTTC. Residues: CASSSGRTGLFSYEQYF.

This clonotype was seen ten or more times. The V gene is TRBV5-1, the J gene TRBJ1-1, with 8 nucleotides matching TRBD1. Germline V gives CDR1 SGHRS, CDR2 YFSETQ. V trimming: 0 bases; J trimming: 2 bases; junction bases outside the gene matches: 0. The CDR3 length is 14 residues. CDR3 loop: CASSLAGGNTEAFF. CDR3 DNA: TGCGCCAGCAGCTTGGCAGGGGGCAACACTGAAGCTTTCTTT.

This clonotype occurred many times. The gene calls are TRBV5-1 and TRBJ2-1; 7 nucleotides line up with TRBD1. This CDR3 is built from 13 residues. V was pared by 0 bases and J by 11 bases, with 5 bases of the junction left unmatched. Per the germline V gene, CDR1 is SGHRS and CDR2 is YFSETQ. CDR3 amino acids: CASSLAKTGKQFF. The CDR3 region has the DNA TGCGCCAGCAGCTTGGCCAAGACAGGGAAGCAGTTCTTC.

This clonotype was recorded a few times. This sequence may be a read error, since a much larger clone differs from it by one base. The chain combines TRBV12-3 or TRBV12-4 with TRBJ2-1, with D tentatively TRBD2 (6 bases). CDR3 length: 12 residues. The V end lost 5 bases, the J end lost 15 bases, and 17 bases lay between the germline ends. Written as DNA, the CDR3 is TGTGCCAGCAGTCCGGCTAGCGAGGGGCGGTTCTTC. The encoded protein is CASSPASEGRFF.

There are many counts of this clonotype. The chain has TRBV29-1 and TRBJ1-5; the match to TRBD1 covers 8 bases. The CDR3 consists of 13 residues. V dropped 6 bases and J dropped 3; count of bases not matched to a gene: 4. CDR1 SQVTM and CDR2 ANQGSEA come from the germline V gene. In DNA, the CDR3 is TGCAGCGTAGACAGGGGTGACAATCAGCCCCAGCATTTT. It encodes CSVDRGDNQPQHF.

There are many counts of this clonotype. The V call is TRBV5-1, the J call TRBJ1-1, with D unclear. CDR1 SGHRS and CDR2 YFSETQ come from the germline V gene. Trimming took off 4 bases at V and 4 bases at J, with 11 bases between the two ends. CDR3 size: 13 residues. This CDR3 reads CASSGGLTTEAFF. CDR3 sequence (DNA): TGCGCCAGCAGCGGCGGGCTGACCACTGAAGCTTTCTTT.